The 11 T cell receptor beta chains below all came from one sample that was sequenced in a study of response to subunit inactivated influenza vaccine listed by TCRdb under 2018. Preparation of the library involved RT-PCR. The sample was run on an Illumina HiSeq 2500. The raw public data were reprocessed by TCRdb itself: fastp quality trimming at Q25, MiXCR clonotype calling, in-frame beta chains only. Each entry merges the rows of one CDR3 protein and shows their most common DNA and genes. The sample contains some 500,000 distinct CDR3 sequences, 16% of them found a single time. About 3% of the sample comes from the top ten. The sequencing used CD4+ T cells sorted from PBMCs, collected around 25 months after vaccination. The receptors here all came from a man in his fifties or sixties who received an inactivated influenza vaccine. Donor details come from another sample of the same person, matched by shared clones.

V is TRBV20-1 and J is TRBJ2-5, with unresolved D. The CDR3 has 12 amino acids. Germline CDR1 is DFQATT and CDR2 is SNEGSKA (reference sequence). V was clipped by 3 bases and J by 2 bases, with 7 bases between them. CDR3 residues: CSARPSQETQYF. CDR3 coding DNA: TGCAGTGCTAGGCCCAGTCAAGAGACCCAGTACTTC.

This clonotype was recorded a few times. The CDR3 is CASSRSTSGAEQYF. DNA for the CDR3: TGTGCCAGCAGTCGATCGACTAGCGGGGCCGAGCAGTACTTC. The rearrangement joins TRBV12-3 or TRBV12-4 to TRBJ2-7, with 11 bases aligning to TRBD2. CDR3 size: 14 residues. V trimming: 5 bases; J trimming: 6 bases; junction bases outside the gene matches: 6.

This clonotype was counted between two and nine times. This sequence joins TRBV20-1 and TRBJ2-7; TRBD2 aligns across 14 bases. CDR3 length: 16 residues. Germline lookup yields CDR1 DFQATT and CDR2 SNEGSKA (reference sequence). The trim removed 3 bases at V and 1 base at J, leaving 5 bases unmatched. CDR3 protein: CSARTSGRAKSYEQYF. CDR3 nucleotide sequence: TGCAGTGCTAGGACTAGCGGGAGGGCCAAGTCCTACGAGCAGTACTTC.

This chain uses TRBV12-3 or TRBV12-4 with TRBJ2-1; perhaps TRBD1 as D (6 bases). CDR3 length equals 16 residues. The ends were cut back, 3 bases at V and 0 bases at J, with 12 bases in the middle. In nucleotides, the CDR3 is TGTGCCAGCAGTTTGATTCAGGGGAGCTCCTACAATGAGCAGTTCTTC. This translates into CASSLIQGSSYNEQFF.

This clonotype came up a few times. The CDR3 here is CASSYNFYNEQFF. The CDR3 DNA reads TGTGCCAGCAGCTACAACTTCTACAATGAGCAGTTCTTC. The V call is TRBV2, the J call TRBJ2-1, with D hard to call. The CDR3 runs 13 residues. V lost 6 bases to trimming and J lost 3 bases, with 9 bases between them. Germline loops: CDR1 SNHLY, CDR2 FYNNEI.

The chain carries TRBV29-1 and TRBJ1-2, with D unclear. The V end lost 3 bases, the J end lost 4 bases, and 15 bases lay between the germline ends. There are 14 residues in the CDR3. Germline lookup yields CDR1 SQVTM and CDR2 ANQGSEA. Here the CDR3 DNA reads TGCAGCGTTGAGGCTTCGGGGTCGTTCTATGGCTACACCTTC. This codes for CSVEASGSFYGYTF.

This clonotype showed up many times. V and J are TRBV12-3 or TRBV12-4 and TRBJ2-2, with D possibly called TRBD1 or TRBD2 (5 bases each). V dropped 3 bases and J dropped 5 bases, with 13 bases sitting between them. The CDR3 is 15 amino acids. The CDR3 reads CASSLGDGSTGELFF. The DNA for the CDR3 is TGTGCCAGCAGTTTGGGGGACGGCTCGACCGGGGAGCTGTTTTTT.

This clonotype was recorded many times. V gene TRBV6-5 combines with J gene TRBJ2-3; D call uncertain. CDR1 is MNHEY and CDR2 is SVGAGI in the germline V gene. The CDR3 is 13 amino acids. Trimming stripped 0 bases from V and 6 bases from J, with 7 bases between. The CDR3: CASSYSPGDTQYF. CDR3 sequence (DNA): TGTGCCAGCAGTTACTCCCCTGGGGATACGCAGTATTTT.

This rearrangement joins TRBV28 to TRBJ2-1; TRBD2 matches 8 bases. The length of the CDR3 is 15 residues. Germline V gene lookup returns CDR1 MDHEN and CDR2 SYDVKM. V gave up 7 bases and J gave up 4 bases; unmatched junction bases: 9. In nucleotides, the CDR3 is TGTGCCAGCACCGGGGGGGCTAGCGGATACAATGAGCAGTTCTTC. Translated, it gives CASTGGASGYNEQFF.

CDR3 sequence: CSATWLAGLIRDYEQYF. The DNA for the CDR3 is TGCAGTGCTACGTGGCTAGCGGGCCTGATTCGGGACTACGAGCAGTACTTC. The rearrangement links TRBV20-1 to TRBJ2-7, with 8 bases that match TRBD2. Per germline, CDR1 DFQATT and CDR2 SNEGSKA (reference sequence). This CDR3 has 17 amino acids. Trimming took 4 bases from V and 3 from J; bases not matched to a gene: 17.

In its sample, this clonotype was seen a few times. This chain joins TRBV9 and TRBJ2-5, with a possible D match to TRBD1 (6 bases). The germline V gene has CDR1 SGDLS and CDR2 YYNGEE. This CDR3 region has 14 residues. V lost 1 base and J lost 5, with 12 bases in between. The CDR3: CASSVFPGVETQYF. CDR3 nucleotide sequence: TGTGCCAGCAGCGTATTCCCAGGGGTGGAGACCCAGTACTTC.